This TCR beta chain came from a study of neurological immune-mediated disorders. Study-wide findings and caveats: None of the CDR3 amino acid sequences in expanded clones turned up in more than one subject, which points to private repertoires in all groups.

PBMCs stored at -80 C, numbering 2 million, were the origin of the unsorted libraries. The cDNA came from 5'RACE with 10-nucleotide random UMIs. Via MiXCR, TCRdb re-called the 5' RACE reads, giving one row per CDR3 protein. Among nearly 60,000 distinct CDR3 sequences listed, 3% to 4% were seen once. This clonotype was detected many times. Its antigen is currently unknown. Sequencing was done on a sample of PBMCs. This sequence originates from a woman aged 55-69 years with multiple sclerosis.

CDR3 sequence: CASSQRTSGVSYEQYF. The CDR3, as DNA: TGCGCCAGCAGCCAACGGACTAGCGGGGTCTCCTACGAGCAGTACTTC. The chain is built from TRBV5-1 and TRBJ2-7, with TRBD2 matching over 12 bases. Per germline, CDR1 SGHRS and CDR2 YFSETQ. V lost 4 bases and J lost 0; bases outside the gene matches: 5. This CDR3 region has 16 residues. Drawing the rest from reference TRBV5-1 and TRBJ2-7, the complete variable domain is KAGVTQTPRYLIKTRGQQVTLSCSPISGHRSVSWYQQTPGQGLQFLFEYFSETQRNKGNFPGRFSGRQFSNSRSEMNVSTLELGDSALYLCASSQRTSGVSYEQYFGPGTRLTVT.